The 20 T cell receptor beta chains presented below share a single source sample, sequenced in a study of early T cells in non-severe SARS-CoV-2 infection. Each CDR3 protein gets one entry after TCRdb re-called the 5' RACE reads with MiXCR. There are over 55,000 distinct CDR3 sequences in the sample; about an eighth occur only once, and roughly 1.2% lies in the top ten. The sample taken for sequencing was whole blood. These receptors were taken from an adult who was a healthcare worker with PCR-confirmed SARS-CoV-2 infection or an uninfected control (not recorded which).

The V and J genes are TRBV10-3 and TRBJ1-2; D gene unclear. The ends were cut back, 6 bases at V and 6 bases at J, with 11 bases in the middle. Germline assignment: CDR1 ENHRY and CDR2 SYGVKD. CDR3 length: 12 amino acids. The CDR3 DNA reads as TGTGCCATCAGCTCCCGGGCCGATGGCTACACCTTC. Translated, it gives CAISSRADGYTF.

This clonotype was recorded many times. V and J are TRBV27 and TRBJ2-6; a possible D gene is TRBD1 (6 bases). Per the germline V gene, CDR1 is MNHEY and CDR2 is SMNVEV (reference sequence). Trimming left V 5 bases short and J 2 bases short, with 13 bases between. The CDR3 is 16 residues long. CDR3 sequence (DNA): TGTGCCAGCAGTGCGAACAGGGTAGCTGGGGCCAACGTCCTGACTTTC. Its translation is CASSANRVAGANVLTF.

This CDR3 is CASSFSREINNEQFF. The CDR3 DNA sequence: TGTGCCAGCAGTTTTTCCAGGGAGATCAACAATGAGCAGTTCTTC. The chain carries TRBV28 and TRBJ2-1; the D gene could be TRBD1 or TRBD2 (5 bases each). This CDR3 region has 15 residues. The ends were cut back, 3 bases at V and 5 bases at J, with 14 bases in the middle. The V gene's germline CDR1 is MDHEN and CDR2 SYDVKM.

A few counts support this clonotype. The CDR3 DNA follows: TGTGCCAGCAGCAATGGGGACAACGGGCTGTTTTTT. It yields the protein CASSNGDNGLFF. V and J are TRBV21-1 and TRBJ2-2; TRBD1 is the table's D call, not checked against the DNA. TRBV21-1 is annotated as a pseudogene. CDR3 length: 12 residues.

This clonotype was seen many times. CDR3 protein: CASSPQLNTGELFF. Here the CDR3 DNA reads TGTGCCAGCAGCCCTCAGCTTAACACCGGGGAGCTGTTTTTT. The chain links TRBV9 to TRBJ2-2, with D hard to call. The CDR3 loop spans 14 amino acids. The V and J ends lost 4 bases and 2 bases respectively, with 9 bases between them. The germline V gene has CDR1 SGDLS and CDR2 YYNGEE. The variable domain in full, with the rest retrieved from reference TRBV9 and TRBJ2-2, is DSGVTQTPKHLITATGQRVTLRCSPRSGDLSVYWYQQSLDQGLQFLIQYYNGEERAKGNILERFSAQQFPDLHSELNLSSLELGDSALYFCASSPQLNTGELFFGEGSRLTVL.

This clonotype occurred many times. The V and J genes are TRBV28 and TRBJ2-5; 9 bases align to TRBD2. The J segment lost 7 bases and the V segment lost 1 base, leaving 10 bases of the junction unmatched. The CDR3 is 16 residues long. CDR1 is MDHEN, CDR2 SYDVKM, per germline. The CDR3 reads CASSLSRGGALVTQYF. CDR3 coding DNA: TGTGCCAGCAGTTTATCCCGCGGGGGGGCTTTAGTGACCCAGTACTTC.

V and J are TRBV28 and TRBJ1-3; TRBD1 matches 7 bases. CDR1 is MDHEN, CDR2 SYDVKM, per germline. The V gene end was trimmed by 5 bases and the J gene end by 9 bases; junction bases not matched to a gene: 7. CDR3 length: 13 residues. The CDR3 reads CASSPRQGGTIYF. The CDR3 bases are TGTGCCAGCAGTCCACGACAGGGCGGCACCATATATTTT.

The table lists this clonotype with many counts. The chain joins TRBV6-1 to TRBJ1-5; D is unclear. The ends were cut back, 4 bases at V and 0 bases at J, with 7 bases in the middle. The CDR3 has 14 amino acids. CDR1 MNHNS and CDR2 SASEGT come from the germline V gene. The CDR3 DNA reads TGTGCCAGCAGTGCCGGATATAGCAATCAGCCCCAGCATTTT. Translated, it gives CASSAGYSNQPQHF.

The table lists this clonotype with a few counts. The V and J genes are TRBV9 and TRBJ2-3; 7 bases are shared with TRBD1. The CDR3 is 14 residues long. Germline V gene data show CDR1 as SGDLS and CDR2 as YYNGEE. With 4 bases clipped from V and 5 bases from J, the junction kept 7 bases outside the gene matches. CDR3 in amino acids: CASSPDRFKDTQYF. The CDR3 region has the DNA TGTGCCAGCAGCCCGGACAGGTTTAAAGATACGCAGTATTTT.

The rearrangement uses TRBV10-3 and TRBJ2-7; tentative D call: TRBD1 (6 bases). The V gene's germline CDR1 is ENHRY and CDR2 SYGVKD. Trimming left V 3 bases short and J 6 bases short, with 15 bases between. This CDR3 comprises 14 residues. The CDR3 region has the DNA TGTGCCATCAGTGAACAGGGTCCCCTCGGCGAGCAGTACTTC. It encodes CAISEQGPLGEQYF.

This clonotype has more than one count but fewer than ten. The chain recombines TRBV28 with TRBJ2-6, with D uncertain. Trimming left V 4 bases short and J 0 bases short, with 4 bases between. CDR1 MDHEN and CDR2 SYDVKM come from the germline V gene. CDR3 size: 14 residues. CDR3 in DNA: TGTGCCAGCAGTTCCTTCTCTGGGGCCAACGTCCTGACTTTC. It specifies CASSSFSGANVLTF.

This clonotype was picked up many times. The chain links TRBV27 to TRBJ2-1; D remains ambiguous. Trimming pared 5 bases from V and 0 bases from J, leaving 11 bases between. Germline-derived CDR1 and CDR2 are MNHEY and SMNVEV (reference sequence). The CDR3 has 15 amino acids. The CDR3 DNA is TGTGCCAGCAGTGGCAAGGGCCTCTCCTACAATGAGCAGTTCTTC. It encodes CASSGKGLSYNEQFF.

This clonotype showed up many times. The chain uses TRBV4-3 and TRBJ1-2; D is ambiguous. The CDR3 length is 14 residues. With 5 bases removed from V and 5 bases from J, the gap between germline ends came to 15 bases. Germline V gene data show CDR1 as LGHNA and CDR2 as YSLEER. The CDR3 protein is CASSKSPRSYGYTF. Here the CDR3 DNA reads TGCGCCAGCAGCAAGAGCCCCAGGTCGTATGGCTACACCTTC.

This clonotype was found many times. The rearrangement uses TRBV11-2 and TRBJ2-1; D possibly corresponds to TRBD2 (5 bases). Germline CDR1 SGHAT, CDR2 FQNNGV. The CDR3 has 15 residues. Trimming stripped 7 bases from V and 3 bases from J, with 16 bases between. CDR3 region: CASTTGPEVYNEQFF. The CDR3 DNA reads as TGTGCCAGCACCACTGGACCGGAGGTCTACAATGAGCAGTTCTTC.

This clonotype was observed at least ten times. V usage is TRBV2 and J usage is TRBJ2-1; the match to TRBD1 covers 9 bases. The CDR3 length is 16 residues. J lost 2 bases, V lost 6 bases, and 8 bases had no gene match. Germline CDR1 is SNHLY and CDR2 is FYNNEI. CDR3 sequence: CASRAGTGRTYNEQFF. In DNA form, the CDR3 reads TGTGCCAGCAGGGCGGGGACAGGGAGGACCTACAATGAGCAGTTCTTC.

In its sample, this clonotype was seen many times. The chain couples TRBV6-2 or TRBV6-3 to TRBJ1-6; D not resolved. V was pared by 0 bases and J by 10 bases, with 10 bases between. Per germline, CDR1 MNHEY and CDR2 SVGEGT. The CDR3 contains 14 residues. CDR3 sequence (DNA): TGTGCCAGCAGTTACTCGTCGGAGCAGTCACCCCTCCACTTT. It is translated as CASSYSSEQSPLHF.

This clonotype was counted a single time. The chain is built from TRBV2 and TRBJ1-2; 8 bases map to TRBD1. This CDR3 region has 12 residues. The ends lost 6 bases at V and 8 bases at J; junction bases unmatched: 5. Germline loops: CDR1 SNHLY, CDR2 FYNNEI. The CDR3 is CASRTGAGGYTF. CDR3 DNA: TGTGCCAGCAGGACAGGGGCGGGCGGCTACACCTTC.

In this sample, this clonotype turned up many times. The chain couples TRBV12-5 to TRBJ2-3; 11 nucleotides align to TRBD2. The CDR3 runs to 18 residues. The V gene's germline CDR1 is LGHNT and CDR2 FRNRAP. J gave up 1 base and V 0 bases, and 6 bases lay outside the gene matches. In nucleotides, the CDR3 is TGTGCTAGTGGTTTGGTACCCCTAGCGGGGGGAGGCACAGATACGCAGTATTTT. Protein product: CASGLVPLAGGGTDTQYF. Supplemented by reference TRBV12-5 and TRBJ2-3, the full variable domain reads DARVTQTPRHKVTEMGQEVTMRCQPILGHNTVFWYRQTMMQGLELLAYFRNRAPLDDSGMPKDRFSAEMPDATLATLKIQPSEPRDSAVYFCASGLVPLAGGGTDTQYFGPGTRLTVL.

This clonotype has at least ten counts. The rearrangement links TRBV28 to TRBJ2-1; D is tentatively TRBD1 or TRBD2 (6 bases each). Germline V gene data show CDR1 as MDHEN and CDR2 as SYDVKM. V was shortened by 5 bases and J by 4 bases, with 18 bases between the two germline ends. The CDR3 has 16 residues. CDR3 nucleotide sequence: TGTGCCAGCAGTCCTTACGGGGGCCGCGAATACAATGAGCAGTTCTTC. It translates to CASSPYGGREYNEQFF.

This clonotype turned up a few times. This chain connects TRBV4-2 to TRBJ1-6; maybe TRBD1 (5 bases). Germline V gives CDR1 LGHNA, CDR2 YNFKEQ. V was cut by 1 base and J by 7 bases, with 14 bases left in between. The CDR3 covers 16 residues. The CDR3 region has the DNA TGTGCCAGCAGCCAAGGGGGGTCCGGATGGAATTCACCCCTCCACTTT. It encodes CASSQGGSGWNSPLHF.